This TCR beta chain was identified in a study of regulatory T cells in long-lasting Graves disease. This clonotype was counted between two and nine times. Its antigen remains unknown. The authors built TCR beta libraries using iRepertoire HTBI primers and Arm-PCR of CDR3 regions. TCRdb used MiXCR to reprocess the multiplex PCR reads, holding one entry per CDR3 protein. The sample shows 350,000 to 500,000 distinct CDR3 sequences, around 13% of them seen only once. Indicated time point: newly diagnosed GD, antithyroid drugs for less than 3 months. The authors made the TCR library using RNA they extracted from PBMCs. This CDR3 is built from 16 residues. Deletions cut 1 base from V and 5 bases from J, with 15 bases between. Germline CDR1 is MDHEN and CDR2 is SYDVKM. Overall study results and limits: Lower TCR diversity characterized persistent Graves' patients relative to newly diagnosed patients. Persistent patients shared more public clonotypes (around 3,000) than new patients (approximately 900).

These same data were also listed under a study on T cells in Graves' hyperthyroidism and ophthalmopathy. Per that study: First-round RT-PCR of the TCR CDR3 relied on the HTBI primer set. Ophthalmopathy, which appeared later, was predicted by the model a median around 6 months before onset.

The sequence derives from a woman aged 45-59 years with Graves disease. The sample was peripheral blood mononuclear cells (PBMCs), taken at new diagnosis, from a patient treated with antithyroid drugs. V gene TRBV28 combines with J gene TRBJ2-1; D is perhaps TRBD2 (5 bases). The CDR3 DNA follows: TGTGCCAGCAGTTTATTAAGGGCGGGTGTGGACAATGAGCAGTTCTTC. Amino acid sequence: CASSLLRAGVDNEQFF.